This TCR beta chain was found in a study of immune evolution from preneoplasia to lung adenocarcinoma. Repertoires were generated with immunoSEQ multiplex PCR, while TCRdb's copy carries only in-frame clones and drops some. The top ten hold around 3.2% of the sample, which has just over 4,000 clones, approximately 80% seen once. Nucleic acids came from premalignant or tumor cells enriched by macro-dissection. The sequencing input was FFPE minimally invasive lung adenocarcinoma tissue. The sequence was obtained from a person in their sixties with lung adenocarcinoma.

This chain's CDR3 is CASSLLRVGLGTYEQYF. The CDR3 DNA reads as TGTGCCAGCAGCTTGCTACGGGTAGGACTAGGTACCTACGAGCAGTACTTC. The V gene is TRBV5-4, the J gene TRBJ2-7; 7 positions match TRBD2. Germline V gene sequence: CDR1 SGHNT, CDR2 YYREEE (reference sequence). With V trimmed by 1 base and J by 2 bases, 12 bases remained unmatched. The CDR3 consists of 17 residues.